Sequencing of this T cell receptor beta chain was carried out in a study of identifying expanded T cells in peripheral blood. General study results and limits: Technical replicates showed roughly 1.2 changed clones; about 2 weeks approximately 16; four weeks 19. Across healthy donors, higher total template counts meant significantly greater approximately two-week count variance.

Germline V gene data show CDR1 as MNHNS and CDR2 as SASEGT. Trimming took off 4 bases at V and 3 bases at J, with 6 bases between the two ends. The CDR3 sequence is 12 residues long. About this clone: Its antigen is not known.

Some clones are missing from TCRdb's copy, which holds only in-frame ones; the method was immunoSEQ multiplex PCR. The sample holds 65,000 to 95,000 clones, 85% to 90% seen once. Collection occurred without any documented infections or immune events in donors. The chain carries TRBV6-1 and TRBJ1-1, with D uncertain. The receptor's source is a person aged 18 to 75 in good health. The sample taken for sequencing was blood. The CDR3 here is CASSAAHTEAFF. CDR3 bases: TGTGCCAGCAGTGCGGCACACACTGAAGCTTTCTTT.